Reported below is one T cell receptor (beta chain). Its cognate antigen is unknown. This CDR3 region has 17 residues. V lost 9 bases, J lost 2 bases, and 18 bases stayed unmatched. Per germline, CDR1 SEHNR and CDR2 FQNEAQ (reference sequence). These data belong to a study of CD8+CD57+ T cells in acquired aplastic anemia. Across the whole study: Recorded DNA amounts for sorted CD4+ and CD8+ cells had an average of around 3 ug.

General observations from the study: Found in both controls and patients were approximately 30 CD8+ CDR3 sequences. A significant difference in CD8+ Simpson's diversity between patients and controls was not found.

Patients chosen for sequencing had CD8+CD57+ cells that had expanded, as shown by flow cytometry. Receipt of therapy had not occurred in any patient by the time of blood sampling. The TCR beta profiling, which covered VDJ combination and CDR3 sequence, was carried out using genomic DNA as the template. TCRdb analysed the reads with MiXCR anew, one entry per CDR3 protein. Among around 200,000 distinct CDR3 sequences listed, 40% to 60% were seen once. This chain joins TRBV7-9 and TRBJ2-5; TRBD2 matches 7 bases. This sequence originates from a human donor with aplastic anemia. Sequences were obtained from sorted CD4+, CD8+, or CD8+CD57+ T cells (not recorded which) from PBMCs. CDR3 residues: CASGRAQGRAHQETQYF. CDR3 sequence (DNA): TGTGCCAGTGGGAGGGCCCAGGGTCGAGCGCATCAAGAGACCCAGTACTTC.